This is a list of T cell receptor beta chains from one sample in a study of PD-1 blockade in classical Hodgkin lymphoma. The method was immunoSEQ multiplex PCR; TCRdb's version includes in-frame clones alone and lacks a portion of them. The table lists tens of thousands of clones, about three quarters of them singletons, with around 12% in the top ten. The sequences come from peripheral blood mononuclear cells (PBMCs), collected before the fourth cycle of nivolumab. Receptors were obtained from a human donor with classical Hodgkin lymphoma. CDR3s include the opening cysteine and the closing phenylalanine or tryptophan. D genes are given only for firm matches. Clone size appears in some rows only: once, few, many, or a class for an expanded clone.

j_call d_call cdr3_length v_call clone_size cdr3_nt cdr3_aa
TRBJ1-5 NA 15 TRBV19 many TGTGCCAGTAGTAACCCAGGGCGGCGCAATCAGCCCCAGCATTTT CASSNPGRRNQPQHF
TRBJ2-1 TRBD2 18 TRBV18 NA TGTGCCAGCTCACAACGGACTAGCGGGAGGGCCGCCTACAATGAGCAGTTCTTC CASSQRTSGRAAYNEQFF
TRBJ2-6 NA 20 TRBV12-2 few TGTGCAAGTCGCTTAGTTTGGTGGACAGGTGGTATTAGAGGGGCCAACGTCCTGACTTTC CASRLVWWTGGIRGANVLTF
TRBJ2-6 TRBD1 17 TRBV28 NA TGTGCCAGCAGTTTGGTGGGACAGAGCTCTGGGGCCAACGTCCTGACTTTC CASSLVGQSSGANVLTF
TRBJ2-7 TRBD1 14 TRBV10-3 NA TGTGCCATACGGACAGGGGGCGCCGGGTACGAGCAGTACTTC CAIRTGGAGYEQYF
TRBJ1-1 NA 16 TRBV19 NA TGTGCCAGTAGTCCCCGCCAATATACAGGGCTGGTTGAAGCTTTCTTT CASSPRQYTGLVEAFF
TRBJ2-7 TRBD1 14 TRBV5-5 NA TGTGCCAGCAGCCTACGGGACAGTGCCTACGAGCAGTACTTC CASSLRDSAYEQYF
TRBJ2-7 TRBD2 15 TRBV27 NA TGTGCCAGCAGTCGCAGCGGGGTTGGGGACTACGAGCAGTACTTC CASSRSGVGDYEQYF
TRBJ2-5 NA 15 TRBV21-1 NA TGTGCCAGCAGCAGAGAGACGGGACAGCAAGAGACCCAGTACTTC CASSRETGQQETQYF
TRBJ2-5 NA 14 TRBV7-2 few TGTGCCAGCAGCTTAGGATGGGCTGTTGAGACCCAGTACTTC CASSLGWAVETQYF
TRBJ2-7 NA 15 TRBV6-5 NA TGTGCCAGCAGTTACAAGGCTTGGCAAACCTACGAGCAGTACTTC CASSYKAWQTYEQYF
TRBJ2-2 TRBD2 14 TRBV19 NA TGTGCCAGCAATAGCGGGAGGGCCACCGGGGAGCTGTTTTTT CASNSGRATGELFF
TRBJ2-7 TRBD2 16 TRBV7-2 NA TGTGCCAGCAGCTTAGCAGGGACTAGCGGCCTCTACGAGCAGTACTTC CASSLAGTSGLYEQYF
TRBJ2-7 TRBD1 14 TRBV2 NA TGTGCCAGCAAAATGGGGACAGACCAGTACGAGCAGTACTTC CASKMGTDQYEQYF
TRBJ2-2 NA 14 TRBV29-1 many TGCAGCGTGCTAGATAGGGCAAACACCGGGGAGCTGTTTTTT CSVLDRANTGELFF
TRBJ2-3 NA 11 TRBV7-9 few TGTGCCAGCAGCTTAGATGATACGCAGTATTTT CASSLDDTQYF
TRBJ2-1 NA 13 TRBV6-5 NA TGTGCCAGCCTAAACCCGTTCGGGGGTGAGCAGTTCTTC CASLNPFGGEQFF
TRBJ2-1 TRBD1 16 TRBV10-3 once TGTGCCATCAGTGAGTCGGGACAGGGGGCCAGTAATGAGCAGTTCTTC CAISESGQGASNEQFF
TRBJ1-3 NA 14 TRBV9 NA TGTGCCAGCAGCTCCAGGAAAGCTGGAAACACCATATATTTT CASSSRKAGNTIYF
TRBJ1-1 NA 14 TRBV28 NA TGTGCCAGCAGTAGGGGGGGCAGCAACACTGAAGCTTTCTTT CASSRGGSNTEAFF
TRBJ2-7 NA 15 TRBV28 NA TGTGCCAGCAGTCTAACAGGTTTCGATTCGTACGAGCAGTACTTC CASSLTGFDSYEQYF
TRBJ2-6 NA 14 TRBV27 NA TGTGCCAGCAGTTTATTTGGTGGGGCCAACGTCCTGACTTTC CASSLFGGANVLTF
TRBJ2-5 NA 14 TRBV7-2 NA TGTGCCAGCAGCTTAATTACAGGGATGGAGACCCAGTACTTC CASSLITGMETQYF
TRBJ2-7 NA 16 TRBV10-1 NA TGCGCCAGCAGCGGAAATAATTGGCGGATCGCCTACGAGCAGTACTTC CASSGNNWRIAYEQYF
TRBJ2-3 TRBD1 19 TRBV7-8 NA TGTGCCAGCAGCTTACACCCGGGACAGGGTCATACTAGCACAGATACGCAGTATTTT CASSLHPGQGHTSTDTQYF
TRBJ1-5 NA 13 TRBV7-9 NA TGTGCCAGCAGCTTTGACAGCAATCAGCCCCAGCATTTT CASSFDSNQPQHF
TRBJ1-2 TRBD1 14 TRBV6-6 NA TGTGCCAGCAGTTACCCCGACAGGGGTGACGGCTACACCTTC CASSYPDRGDGYTF
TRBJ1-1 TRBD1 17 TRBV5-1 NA TGCGCCAGCAGAGAGGACAGGGGGCGAATTGGGGACACTGAAGCTTTCTTT CASREDRGRIGDTEAFF
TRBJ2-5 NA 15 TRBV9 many TGTGCCAGCAGCGACACTACGGGGCCCCAAGAGACCCAGTACTTC CASSDTTGPQETQYF
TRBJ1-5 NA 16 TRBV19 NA TGTGCCAGTAGTCGACCGGGACCGAGAAGTAATCAGCCCCAGCATTTT CASSRPGPRSNQPQHF
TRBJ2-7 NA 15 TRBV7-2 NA TGTGCCAGCAGCTTAGGGTTCGGGAGCAGGTACGAGCAGTACTTC CASSLGFGSRYEQYF
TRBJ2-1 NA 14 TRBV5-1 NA TGCGCCAGCAGCTTGAGAGACAGCTACAATGAGCAGTTCTTC CASSLRDSYNEQFF
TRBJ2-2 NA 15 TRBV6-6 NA TGTGCCAGCAGTCACCTAACGAGGAACACCGGGGAGCTGTTTTTT CASSHLTRNTGELFF
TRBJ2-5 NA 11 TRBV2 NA TGTGCCAGCATGTTTGTGGAGACCCAGTACTTC CASMFVETQYF
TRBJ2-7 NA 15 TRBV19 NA TGTGCCAGTAGTATGGGGGGACAGCCAAGTTACGAGCAGTACTTC CASSMGGQPSYEQYF
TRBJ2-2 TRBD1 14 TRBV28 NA TGTGCCAGCAGTACAGGGGCGAACACCGGGGAGCTGTTTTTT CASSTGANTGELFF
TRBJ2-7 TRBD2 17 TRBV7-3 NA TGTGCCAGCAGCTTACGGGTAGGGACTAGAAACCTCCATGAGCAGTACTTC CASSLRVGTRNLHEQYF
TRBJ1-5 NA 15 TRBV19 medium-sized TGTGCCAGTAGCCTTCTACTGGGGAGCAATCAGCCCCAGCATTTT CASSLLLGSNQPQHF
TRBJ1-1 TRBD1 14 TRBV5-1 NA TGCGCCAGCAGCTGGACAGGGGGCTCAACTGAAGCTTTCTTT CASSWTGGSTEAFF
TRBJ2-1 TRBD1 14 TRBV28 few TGTGCCAGCAGAAGGACAGGCTCCTACAATGAGCAGTTCTTC CASRRTGSYNEQFF
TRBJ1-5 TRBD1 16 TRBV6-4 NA TGTGCCAGCAGTGTCCGGACAGGGTATAGCAATCAGCCCCAGCATTTT CASSVRTGYSNQPQHF
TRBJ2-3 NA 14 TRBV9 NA TGTGCCAGCAGCGTAGGGCTATCGGCGGATACGCAGTATTTT CASSVGLSADTQYF
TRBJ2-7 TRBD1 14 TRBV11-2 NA TGTGCCAGCAGCTACAACAGGGGGCCTCACGAGCAGTACTTC CASSYNRGPHEQYF
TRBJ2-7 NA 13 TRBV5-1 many TGCGCCAGCAGCTTGAGTACGGCCAACGAGCAGTACTTC CASSLSTANEQYF
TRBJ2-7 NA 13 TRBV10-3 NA TGTGCCATCAGTGCGACCCCGCGGTACGAGCAGTACTTC CAISATPRYEQYF
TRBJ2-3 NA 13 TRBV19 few TGTGCCAGTAGTATTGATGGGGTTTTGTCGCAGTATTTT CASSIDGVLSQYF
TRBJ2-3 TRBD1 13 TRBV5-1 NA TGCGCCAGCAGTAAAACAGGGGAAGATACGCAGTATTTT CASSKTGEDTQYF
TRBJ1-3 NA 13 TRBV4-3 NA TGCGCCAGCAGCCAAGGAGTCTTAAACACCATATATTTT CASSQGVLNTIYF